The sequence of this TCR beta chain was determined in a study of blood T cells in healthy people across ages. Then a second PCR, running about 6 to 11 cycles, was carried out with a sample-barcoded 5' primer and a J-beta primer mix. Every cDNA was tagged by a template-switch adaptor with 12 random nucleotides. A single record per CDR3 protein comes from TCRdb applying MiXCR to the 5' RACE reads. The top ten clones hold around 18% of a sample with under 1,000,000 distinct CDR3 sequences, around half of them seen once. Overall study results and limits: A strong correlation between TCR beta diversity and naive T cell percentage was seen. Among long-lived donors, naive CD4+ cells were more numerous and diversity higher than in aged donors.

This clonotype was found a few times. Its target is not known. The source of this sequence is a man at least 80 years old in good health. The material sequenced was blood.

This chain's CDR3 is CASSQDLGQGRSAQYF. The CDR3 nucleotides are TGCGCCAGCAGCCAAGATTTGGGACAGGGCCGTTCGGCCCAGTACTTC. V usage is TRBV4-3 and J usage is TRBJ2-5; 9 bases fit TRBD1. Germline CDR1 reads LGHNA; CDR2 reads YSLEER. The CDR3 covers 16 residues. The V gene end was trimmed by 0 bases and the J gene end by 9 bases; junction bases not matched to a gene: 11.